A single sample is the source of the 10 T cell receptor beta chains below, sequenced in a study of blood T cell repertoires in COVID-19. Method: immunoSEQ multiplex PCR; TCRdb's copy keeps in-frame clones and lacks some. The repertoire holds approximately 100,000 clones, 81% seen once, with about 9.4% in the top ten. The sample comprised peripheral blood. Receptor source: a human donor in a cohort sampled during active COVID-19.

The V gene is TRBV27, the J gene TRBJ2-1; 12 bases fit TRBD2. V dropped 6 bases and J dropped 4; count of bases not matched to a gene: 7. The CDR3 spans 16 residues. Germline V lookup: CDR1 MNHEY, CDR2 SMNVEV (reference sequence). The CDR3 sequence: CASRGLAGSRYNEQFF. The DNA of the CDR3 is TGTGCCAGCAGGGGACTAGCGGGCAGTCGGTACAATGAGCAGTTCTTC.

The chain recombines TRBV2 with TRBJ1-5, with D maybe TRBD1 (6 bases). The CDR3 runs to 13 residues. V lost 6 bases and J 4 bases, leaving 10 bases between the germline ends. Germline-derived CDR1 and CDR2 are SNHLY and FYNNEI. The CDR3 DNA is TGTGCCAGCAGCTGGACAGAGAATCAGCCCCAGCATTTT. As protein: CASSWTENQPQHF.

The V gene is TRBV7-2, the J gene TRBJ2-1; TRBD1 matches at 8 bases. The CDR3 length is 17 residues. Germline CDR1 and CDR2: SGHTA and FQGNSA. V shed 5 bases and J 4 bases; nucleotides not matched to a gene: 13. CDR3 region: CASSPGTGSIQYNEQFF. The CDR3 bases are TGTGCCAGCAGCCCTGGGACAGGCTCAATACAGTACAATGAGCAGTTCTTC.

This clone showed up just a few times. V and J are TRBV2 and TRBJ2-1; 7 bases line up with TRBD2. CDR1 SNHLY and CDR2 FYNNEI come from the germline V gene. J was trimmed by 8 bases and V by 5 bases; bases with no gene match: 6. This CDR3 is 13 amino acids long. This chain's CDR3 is CASSFGLDYEQFF. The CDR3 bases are TGTGCCAGCAGTTTTGGACTAGACTATGAGCAGTTCTTC.

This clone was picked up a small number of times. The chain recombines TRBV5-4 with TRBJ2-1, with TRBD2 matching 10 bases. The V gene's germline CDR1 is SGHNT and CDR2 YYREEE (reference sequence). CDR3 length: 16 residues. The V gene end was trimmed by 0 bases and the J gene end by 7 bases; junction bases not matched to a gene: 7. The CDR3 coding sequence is TGTGCCAGCAGCTTGGACCTAGCGGGAGCGAGGAATGAGCAGTTCTTC. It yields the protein CASSLDLAGARNEQFF.

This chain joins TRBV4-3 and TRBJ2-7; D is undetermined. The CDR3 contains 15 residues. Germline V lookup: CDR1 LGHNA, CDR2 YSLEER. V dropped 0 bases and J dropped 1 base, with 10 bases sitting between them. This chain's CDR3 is CASSQDQPGSYEQYF. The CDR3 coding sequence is TGCGCCAGCAGCCAAGATCAGCCGGGTTCCTACGAGCAGTACTTC.

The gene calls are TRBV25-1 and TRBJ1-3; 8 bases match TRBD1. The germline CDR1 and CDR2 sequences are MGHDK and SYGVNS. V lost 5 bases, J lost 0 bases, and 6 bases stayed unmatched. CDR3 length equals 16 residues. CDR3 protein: CASSPQGAHSGNTIYF. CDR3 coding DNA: TGTGCCAGCAGTCCCCAGGGGGCCCACTCTGGAAACACCATATATTTT.

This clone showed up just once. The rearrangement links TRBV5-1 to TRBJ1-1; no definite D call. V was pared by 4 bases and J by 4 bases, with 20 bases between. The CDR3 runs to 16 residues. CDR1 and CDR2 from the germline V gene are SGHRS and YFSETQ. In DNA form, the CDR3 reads TGCGCCAGCAGCCGTTCAGAGGAGCTGAGTTTCACTGAAGCTTTCTTT. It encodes CASSRSEELSFTEAFF.

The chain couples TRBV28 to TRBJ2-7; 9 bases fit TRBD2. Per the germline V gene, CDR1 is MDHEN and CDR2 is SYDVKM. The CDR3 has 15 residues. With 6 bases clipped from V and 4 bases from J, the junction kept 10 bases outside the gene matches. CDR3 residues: CASSPSSGGRYEQYF. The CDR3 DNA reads TGTGCCAGCAGCCCAAGTAGCGGGGGTAGATACGAGCAGTACTTC. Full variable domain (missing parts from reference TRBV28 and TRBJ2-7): DVKVTQSSRYLVKRTGEKVFLECVQDMDHENMFWYRQDPGLGLRLIYFSYDVKMKEKGDIPEGYSVSREKKERFSLILESASTNQTSMYLCASSPSSGGRYEQYFGPGTRLTVT.

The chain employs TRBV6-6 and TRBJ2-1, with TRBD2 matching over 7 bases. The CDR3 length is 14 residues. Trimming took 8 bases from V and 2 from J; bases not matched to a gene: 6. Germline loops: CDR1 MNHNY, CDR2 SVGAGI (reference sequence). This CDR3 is CASRGGGAYNEQFF. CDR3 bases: TGTGCCAGCCGCGGGGGTGGCGCCTACAATGAGCAGTTCTTC.